The 9 T cell receptor beta chains presented below share a single source sample, sequenced in a study of shared clonotypes between healthy human individuals. The table came from immunoSEQ multiplex PCR; TCRdb's copy has only in-frame clones and leaves some out. The sample lists over 2,000,000 clones; just under 95% were seen once. Cells designated naive CD8 were CD45RO-negative and were positively selected for CCR7, with terminally differentiated effector memory CD45RA+ cells excluded. Sequenced: naive CD8+ T cells from PBMCs. The source is a man between 18 and 35 years old in good health. Some clones in this sample may be carry-over from other donors' samples.

The chain carries TRBV10-3 and TRBJ1-3; TRBD1 matches at 7 bases. The junction had 1 base not matched to a gene; V was cut back by 5 bases and J by 0 bases. There are 14 residues in the CDR3. CDR1 is ENHRY and CDR2 is SYGVKD in the germline V gene. The CDR3 region has the DNA TGTGCCATCAGTACAGGGGACTCTGGAAACACCATATATTTT. Its protein is CAISTGDSGNTIYF.

The rearrangement links TRBV7-2 to TRBJ2-5; 8 bases line up with TRBD2. The CDR3 spans 14 residues. Per the germline V gene, CDR1 is SGHTA and CDR2 is FQGNSA. The J segment lost 5 bases and the V segment lost 4 bases, leaving 6 bases of the junction unmatched. CDR3 nucleotides: TGTGCCAGCAGCTCAGCGGGAGTAGGGGAGACCCAGTACTTC. Amino acids: CASSSAGVGETQYF.

This chain uses TRBV11-2 with TRBJ1-3; D is possibly TRBD1 (5 bases). The V end was cut by 0 bases, the J end by 4 bases, with 16 bases between. Germline CDR1 is SGHAT and CDR2 is FQNNGV. This CDR3 region has 17 residues. CDR3 residues: CASSLDRGTGFGNTIYF. The CDR3 region has the DNA TGTGCCAGCAGCTTAGATCGGGGCACTGGATTCGGAAACACCATATATTTT. Using reference TRBV11-2 and TRBJ1-3 for the parts outside the CDR3, the full variable domain is EAGVAQSPRYKIIEKRQSVAFWCNPISGHATLYWYQQILGQGPKLLIQFQNNGVVDDSQLPKDRFSAERLKGVDSTLKIQPAKLEDSAVYLCASSLDRGTGFGNTIYFGEGSWLTVV.

The CDR3 region is CASGPMEGIYNEQFF. In DNA form, the CDR3 reads TGTGCCAGCGGCCCTATGGAAGGGATATACAATGAGCAGTTCTTC. J is TRBJ2-1 and V is TRBV6-1; D gene ambiguous. The CDR3 has 15 amino acids. Trimming took off 8 bases at V and 4 bases at J, with 18 bases between the two ends. The germline CDR1 and CDR2 sequences are MNHNS and SASEGT.

The chain carries TRBV9 and TRBJ1-5; D is undetermined. Trimming removed 4 bases at V and 3 bases at J, with 14 bases between. The CDR3 totals 15 residues. Looked up from germline, CDR1 is SGDLS and CDR2 is YYNGEE. The CDR3 DNA is TGTGCCAGCAGCACAAGCACAGAAACCAATCAGCCCCAGCATTTT. Translating gives CASSTSTETNQPQHF.

The genes are TRBV11-1 and TRBJ2-7; D not certain. Germline V gene sequence: CDR1 SGHAT, CDR2 FQDESV (reference sequence). The CDR3 runs to 15 residues. The germline V and J ends were trimmed by 7 bases and 2 bases, with 18 bases remaining between them. This CDR3 is CASKEIAASAYEQYF. The CDR3 DNA reads as TGTGCCAGCAAGGAGATCGCGGCGTCTGCCTACGAGCAGTACTTC.

The V and J genes are TRBV9 and TRBJ1-2; the match to TRBD1 covers 9 bases. The trim removed 2 bases at V and 6 bases at J, leaving 5 bases unmatched. Germline V lookup: CDR1 SGDLS, CDR2 YYNGEE. There are 14 residues in the CDR3. The CDR3 here is CASSVSGTGNGYTF. CDR3 nucleotide sequence: TGTGCCAGCAGCGTTTCCGGGACAGGGAATGGCTACACCTTC.

V gene TRBV11-2 combines with J gene TRBJ2-3, with D perhaps TRBD2 (5 bases). Trimming pared 2 bases from V and 4 bases from J, leaving 10 bases between. There are 14 residues in the CDR3. Germline lookup yields CDR1 SGHAT and CDR2 FQNNGV. The CDR3 nucleotides are TGTGCCAGCAGCTTAAGCGGCCCCGCAGATACGCAGTATTTT. Its protein product is CASSLSGPADTQYF.

Turning to this clone: Other DNA sequences in this specimen translate into the identical CDR3. This rearrangement joins TRBV7-9 to TRBJ2-1; 8 bases fit TRBD2. J gave up 1 base and V 6 bases, and 5 bases lay outside the gene matches. This CDR3 has 15 amino acids. The germline V gene encodes CDR1 SEHNR and CDR2 FQNEAQ (reference sequence). The DNA for the CDR3 is TGTGCCAGCAGTCCCCGGGGGGGGTCCTACAATGAGCAGTTCTTC. Residues: CASSPRGGSYNEQFF.